Listed here are 25 T cell receptor beta chains from one sample, sequenced in a study of CD8+CD57+ T cells in acquired aplastic anemia. For CDR3 and TCR beta VDJ profiling, genomic DNA was the template used. A single record per CDR3 protein comes from TCRdb applying MiXCR to the reads. Among approximately 160,000 distinct CDR3 sequences listed, roughly 40% were seen once. Sample: sorted CD4+, CD8+, or CD8+CD57+ T cells (not recorded which) from PBMCs. These receptors all come from a human donor in good health.

This clonotype has at least ten counts. The J gene is TRBJ1-6, the V gene TRBV7-3, with D unresolved. The ends were cut back, 5 bases at V and 2 bases at J, with 4 bases in the middle. Germline V gives CDR1 SGHTA, CDR2 FQGTGA. CDR3 size: 13 residues. The DNA of the CDR3 is TGTGCCAGCAGCAGGACCTATAATTCACCCCTCCACTTT. Amino acid sequence: CASSRTYNSPLHF.

This clonotype was found a few times. This sequence joins TRBV10-1 and TRBJ2-7, with 11 bases lining up with TRBD1. The V and J ends lost 2 bases and 4 bases, in that order; junction bases with no gene match: 4. CDR3 length equals 15 residues. Germline CDR1 and CDR2: WNHNN and SYGVQD (reference sequence). The CDR3: CASSEAGTGGYEQYF. The CDR3 region has the DNA TGCGCCAGCAGTGAGGCCGGGACAGGGGGATACGAGCAGTACTTC.

In this sample, this clonotype turned up many times. This rearrangement joins TRBV18 to TRBJ2-7, with D uncertain. This CDR3 comprises 14 residues. Between the trimmed V and J ends, which lost 3 bases and 3 bases, there was a span of 12 bases. From germline, CDR1 is KGHSH and CDR2 LQKENI. CDR3 sequence (DNA): TGTGCCAGCTCACCCCCCGGACGGAGCTACGAGCAGTACTTC. It specifies CASSPPGRSYEQYF.

The chain recombines TRBV9 with TRBJ2-3, with D hard to call. V dropped 0 bases and J dropped 1 base, with 6 bases sitting between them. Germline V CDR1 and CDR2: SGDLS, YYNGEE. The CDR3 runs 14 residues. CDR3 sequence reads: CASSVAPGTDTQYF. The CDR3 nucleotides are TGTGCCAGCAGCGTAGCTCCTGGCACAGATACGCAGTATTTT.

This clonotype was picked up a small number of times. The genes are TRBV18 and TRBJ2-1; D unresolved. CDR3 size: 13 residues. Germline V gene lookup returns CDR1 KGHSH and CDR2 LQKENI. Trimming left V 0 bases short and J 9 bases short, with 9 bases between. As DNA, the CDR3 is TGTGCCAGCTCACCACCTGTGAGAGTTGAGCAGTTCTTC. This encodes CASSPPVRVEQFF.

The chain has TRBV24-1 and TRBJ1-2; D not certain. The V gene lost 4 bases and the J gene lost 3 bases, with 8 bases spanning the gap. This CDR3 is 13 amino acids long. Germline values: CDR1 KGHDR, CDR2 SFDVKD. The CDR3: CATSDPPDYGYTF. The CDR3 DNA follows: TGTGCCACCAGTGACCCCCCGGACTATGGCTACACCTTC.

This clonotype was observed many times. V and J are TRBV7-2 and TRBJ1-4; 7 bases line up with TRBD1. The CDR3 runs 15 residues. V shed 5 bases, J shed 4 bases, and the junction held 7 bases outside the gene matches. Germline values: CDR1 SGHTA, CDR2 FQGNSA. CDR3 sequence reads: CASSPTGQYNEKLFF. DNA for the CDR3: TGTGCCAGCAGCCCAACGGGACAGTATAATGAAAAACTGTTTTTT. The full variable domain, rest sourced from reference TRBV7-2 and TRBJ1-4, is GAGVSQSPSNKVTEKGKDVELRCDPISGHTALYWYRQSLGQGLEFLIYFQGNSAPDKSGLPSDRFSAERTGGSVSTLTIQRTQQEDSAVYLCASSPTGQYNEKLFFGSGTQLSVL.

The chain has TRBV15 and TRBJ2-5; weak D call: TRBD1 (5 bases). This CDR3 has 15 amino acids. Germline V gene sequence: CDR1 LNHNV, CDR2 YYDKDF (reference sequence). V lost 1 base, J lost 5 bases, and 14 bases lay in between. The CDR3, as DNA: TGTGCCACCAGCAGAGGGCGGCAGGGCTTGGAGACCCAGTACTTC. Its translation: CATSRGRQGLETQYF.

The chain is built from TRBV20-1 and TRBJ1-1, with D possibly matching TRBD1 (5 bases). The CDR3 length is 13 residues. Germline CDR1 and CDR2: DFQATT and SNEGSKA (reference sequence). The V gene lost 3 bases and the J gene lost 7 bases, with 15 bases spanning the gap. The CDR3 nucleotides read TGCAGTGCTAGTCCGGGACGACCCATTGAAGCTTTCTTT. Its protein product is CSASPGRPIEAFF.

This clonotype was counted ten times or more. The V and J genes are TRBV20-1 and TRBJ2-7, with a weak D call TRBD1 (6 bases). CDR3 length equals 14 residues. Germline CDR1 reads DFQATT; CDR2 reads SNEGSKA (reference sequence). V was trimmed by 3 bases and J by 6 bases, leaving 18 bases between them. The DNA of the CDR3 is TGCAGTGCTAGTGGGACATTTGGTGCACGCGAGCAGTACTTC. It codes for CSASGTFGAREQYF.

The rearrangement uses TRBV2 and TRBJ2-7; 10 bases map to TRBD2. The germline V gene encodes CDR1 SNHLY and CDR2 FYNNEI. CDR3 length: 18 residues. V gave up 0 bases and J gave up 5 bases; unmatched junction bases: 13. CDR3 sequence: CASSEAPGAGGHPHEQYF. For the CDR3, the DNA is TGTGCCAGCAGTGAAGCGCCTGGAGCGGGAGGGCACCCCCACGAGCAGTACTTC.

This clonotype was counted at least ten times. The V and J genes are TRBV29-1 and TRBJ2-1; 9 nucleotides match TRBD1. V trimming: 4 bases; J trimming: 0 bases; junction bases outside the gene matches: 4. CDR1 SQVTM and CDR2 ANQGSEA come from the germline V gene. The CDR3 spans 15 residues. CDR3: CSVGTGAYSYNEQFF. The CDR3 coding sequence is TGCAGCGTTGGGACAGGGGCCTACTCCTACAATGAGCAGTTCTTC.

This clonotype was recorded at least ten times. This CDR3 reads CASSEGGEKLFF. The DNA of the CDR3 is TGTGCCAGCAGTGAAGGAGGTGAAAAACTGTTTTTT. The V gene is TRBV6-1, the J gene TRBJ1-4; D gene ambiguous. The V end lost 1 base, the J end lost 7 bases, and 4 bases lay between the germline ends. The CDR3 has 12 amino acids. Germline CDR1 reads MNHNS; CDR2 reads SASEGT.

This rearrangement joins TRBV9 to TRBJ2-7; TRBD1 is a possible D gene (6 bases). The CDR3 contains 15 residues. Between the trimmed V and J ends, which lost 0 bases and 7 bases, there was a span of 17 bases. Germline V CDR1 and CDR2: SGDLS, YYNGEE. For the CDR3, the DNA is TGTGCCAGCAGCGTAGCTGTACAGGGTGTAAGTGAGCAGTACTTC. This encodes CASSVAVQGVSEQYF.

This chain joins TRBV19 and TRBJ1-3; D may be TRBD1 (5 bases). Trimming stripped 8 bases from V and 0 bases from J, with 14 bases between. Germline V lookup: CDR1 LNHDA, CDR2 SQIVND (reference sequence). The length of the CDR3 is 15 residues. Here the CDR3 reads CASSSDTISGNTIYF. In DNA, the CDR3 is TGTGCCAGTTCCTCGGACACCATCTCTGGAAACACCATATATTTT.

This clonotype was picked up a small number of times. The CDR3 is CASRLSDRRRTGELFF. DNA of the CDR3: TGTGCCAGCAGACTCTCGGACAGGCGAAGGACCGGGGAGCTGTTTTTT. The chain combines TRBV6-1 with TRBJ2-2, with 7 bases matching TRBD1. Germline V CDR1 and CDR2: MNHNS, SASEGT. Trimming took 6 bases from V and 5 from J; bases not matched to a gene: 12. This CDR3 spans 16 amino acids.

This clonotype was detected a few times. This chain links TRBV3-1 with TRBJ1-1; D is possibly TRBD1 (6 bases). The CDR3 runs 16 residues. The V gene lost 4 bases and the J gene lost 0 bases, with 15 bases spanning the gap. The germline gives CDR1 LGHDT, CDR2 YNNKEL (reference sequence). For the CDR3, the DNA is TGTGCCAGCAGCCGGGGAGGACAGCTAATGAACACTGAAGCTTTCTTT. This encodes CASSRGGQLMNTEAFF.

This clonotype appeared many times. The J gene is TRBJ1-6, the V gene TRBV19; perhaps TRBD1 as D (6 bases). Germline V gene sequence: CDR1 LNHDA, CDR2 SQIVND (reference sequence). Trimming stripped 9 bases from V and 0 bases from J, with 15 bases between. This CDR3 region has 16 residues. The chain's CDR3 is CASGPGQSSYNSPLHF. CDR3 in DNA: TGTGCCAGCGGTCCAGGACAGAGCTCCTATAATTCACCCCTCCACTTT.

V usage is TRBV25-1 and J usage is TRBJ2-1, with 7 nucleotides matching TRBD1. The trim removed 3 bases at V and 7 bases at J, leaving 12 bases unmatched. The CDR3 runs to 16 residues. CDR1 and CDR2 (germline): MGHDK, SYGVNS. The CDR3 sequence: CASSDRVSQGRNEQFF. The CDR3 DNA reads TGTGCCAGCAGTGATAGGGTTTCACAGGGGCGGAATGAGCAGTTCTTC.

This clonotype was seen repeatedly, ten times or more. The chain is built from TRBV4-3 and TRBJ2-3; D is ambiguous. There are 17 residues in the CDR3. Looked up from germline, CDR1 is LGHNA and CDR2 is YSLEER. The V and J ends lost 0 bases and 1 base respectively, with 14 bases between them. The CDR3 reads CASSQDLMGTRTDTQYF. The CDR3 region has the DNA TGCGCCAGCAGCCAAGATCTTATGGGAACCCGCACAGATACGCAGTATTTT.

Details on this clonotype: One junction end does not reproduce the germline sequence, and a read error may be involved. V usage is TRBV5-1 and J usage is TRBJ2-1; TRBD2 agrees at 7 bases. Germline CDR1 is SGHRS and CDR2 is YFSETQ. CDR3 size: 14 residues. CDR3 bases: TGCGCCGGCAGCTTGCACGGGGGGAGGGGTGAGCAGTTCTTC. Translated, it gives CAGSLHGGRGEQFF. Together with reference TRBV5-1 and TRBJ2-1, the CDR3 gives the full variable domain: KAGVTQTPRYLIKTRGQQVTLSCSPISGHRSVSWYQQTPGQGLQFLFEYFSETQRNKGNFPGRFSGRQFSNSRSEMNVSTLELGDSALYLCAGSLHGGRGEQFFGPGTRLTVL.

This clonotype was observed many times. The chain joins TRBV19 to TRBJ1-1, with 8 bases identical to TRBD1. The CDR3 loop spans 15 amino acids. V was clipped by 6 bases and J by 1 base; unmatched bases: 7. Germline-derived CDR1 and CDR2 are LNHDA and SQIVND (reference sequence). The CDR3 loop reads CASSASTGANTEAFF. The DNA for the CDR3 is TGTGCCAGTAGCGCCTCGACAGGGGCGAACACTGAAGCTTTCTTT.

This clonotype was counted only a few times. The rearrangement uses TRBV19 and TRBJ2-7; a possible D gene is TRBD1 (5 bases). The germline V gene has CDR1 LNHDA and CDR2 SQIVND (reference sequence). This CDR3 region has 15 residues. With 6 bases removed from V and 2 bases from J, the gap between germline ends came to 17 bases. CDR3 region: CASRFAQGRTYEQYF. CDR3 nucleotides: TGTGCCAGTAGATTTGCCCAGGGCAGGACCTACGAGCAGTACTTC.

This clonotype was counted ten times or more. The chain recombines TRBV14 with TRBJ1-4, with D unresolved. Trimming shortened V by 0 bases and J by 6 bases, and 17 bases separated the two germline ends. This CDR3 region has 17 residues. Germline V lookup: CDR1 SGHDN, CDR2 FVKESK. The CDR3 sequence is CASSQDPWRDRDEKLFF. The DNA for the CDR3 is TGTGCCAGCAGCCAAGATCCCTGGCGAGATCGGGATGAAAAACTGTTTTTT.

This clonotype was recorded at least ten times. The chain is built from TRBV7-2 and TRBJ2-7, with D maybe TRBD1 (6 bases). The CDR3 runs to 14 residues. Trimming took 1 base from V and 7 from J, leaving 14 bases between them. Per germline, CDR1 SGHTA and CDR2 FQGNSA. The CDR3 sequence is CASSLGQVFGEQYF. Here the CDR3 DNA reads TGTGCCAGCAGCTTAGGACAGGTTTTCGGGGAGCAGTACTTC.